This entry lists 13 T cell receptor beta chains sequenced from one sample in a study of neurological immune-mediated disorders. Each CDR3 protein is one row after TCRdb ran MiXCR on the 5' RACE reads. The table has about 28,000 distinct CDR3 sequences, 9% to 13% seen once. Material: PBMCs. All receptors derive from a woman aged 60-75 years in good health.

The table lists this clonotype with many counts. CDR3: CASSLKGTSANEQFF. CDR3 nucleotide sequence: TGTGCCAGCAGCTTAAAAGGGACTAGCGCCAATGAGCAGTTCTTC. V gene TRBV7-9 combines with J gene TRBJ2-1, with 10 positions matching TRBD2. This CDR3 comprises 15 residues. V lost 2 bases, J lost 6 bases, and 4 bases stayed unmatched. CDR1 is SEHNR, CDR2 FQNEAQ, per germline (reference sequence).

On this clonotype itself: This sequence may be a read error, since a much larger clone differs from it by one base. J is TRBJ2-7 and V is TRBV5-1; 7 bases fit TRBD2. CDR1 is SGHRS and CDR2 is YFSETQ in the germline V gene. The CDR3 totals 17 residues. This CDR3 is CTSSLAGRGKWGYEQYF. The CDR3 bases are TGCACCAGCAGCTTGGCCGGGCGGGGGAAATGGGGCTACGAGCAGTACTTC.

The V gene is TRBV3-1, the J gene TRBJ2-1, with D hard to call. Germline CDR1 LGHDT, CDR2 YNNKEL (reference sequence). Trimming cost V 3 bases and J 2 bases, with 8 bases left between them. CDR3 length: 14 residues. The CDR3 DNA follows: TGTGCCAGCAGCCACATAGGTACCTACAATGAGCAGTTCTTC. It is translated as CASSHIGTYNEQFF.

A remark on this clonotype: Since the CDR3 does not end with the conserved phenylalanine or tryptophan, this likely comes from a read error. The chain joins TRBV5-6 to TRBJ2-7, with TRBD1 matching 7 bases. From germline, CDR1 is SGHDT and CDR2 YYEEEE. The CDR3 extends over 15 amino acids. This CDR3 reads CASSSLGQSSYKQYI. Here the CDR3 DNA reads TGTGCCAGCAGCTCGCTGGGACAGAGCTCCTACAAGCAGTACATC.

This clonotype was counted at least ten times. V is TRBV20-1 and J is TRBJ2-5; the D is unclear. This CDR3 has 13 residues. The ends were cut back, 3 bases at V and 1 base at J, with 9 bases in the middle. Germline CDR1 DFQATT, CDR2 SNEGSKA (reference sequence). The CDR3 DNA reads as TGCAGTGCTAGTCGTCCGCCCCAAGAGACCCAGTACTTC. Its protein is CSASRPPQETQYF.

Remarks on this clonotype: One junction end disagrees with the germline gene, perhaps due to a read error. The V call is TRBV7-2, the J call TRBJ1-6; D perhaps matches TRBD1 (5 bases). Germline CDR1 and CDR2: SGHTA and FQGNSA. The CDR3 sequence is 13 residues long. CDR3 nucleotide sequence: TGTGACAGCAGCTTAGCATTGGGGACGCCGGCCCACTTT. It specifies CDSSLALGTPAHF.

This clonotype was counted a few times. CDR3 residues: CSACPTGAEQYF. Written as DNA, the CDR3 is TGCAGTGCTTGCCCAACAGGGGCCGAGCAGTACTTC. The J gene is TRBJ2-7, the V gene TRBV20-1; TRBD1 aligns across 7 bases. Per the germline V gene, CDR1 is DFQATT and CDR2 is SNEGSKA (reference sequence). V gave up 5 bases and J gave up 6 bases; unmatched junction bases: 7. The CDR3 sequence is 12 residues long.

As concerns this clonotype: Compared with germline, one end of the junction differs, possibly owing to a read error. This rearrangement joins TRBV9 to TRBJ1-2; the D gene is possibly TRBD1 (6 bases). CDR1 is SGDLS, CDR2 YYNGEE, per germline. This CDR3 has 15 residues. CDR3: CANSPYSGGTRGYTF. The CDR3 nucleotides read TGTGCCAACAGCCCGTACTCCGGGGGCACGCGGGGCTACACCTTC.

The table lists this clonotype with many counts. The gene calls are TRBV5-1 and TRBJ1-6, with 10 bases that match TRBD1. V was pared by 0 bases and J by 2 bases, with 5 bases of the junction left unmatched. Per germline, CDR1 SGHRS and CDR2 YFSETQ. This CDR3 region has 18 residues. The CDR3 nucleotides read TGCGCCAGCAGCTTGGATACCGGGACAGGGGCCTATAATTCACCCCTCCACTTT. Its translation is CASSLDTGTGAYNSPLHF.

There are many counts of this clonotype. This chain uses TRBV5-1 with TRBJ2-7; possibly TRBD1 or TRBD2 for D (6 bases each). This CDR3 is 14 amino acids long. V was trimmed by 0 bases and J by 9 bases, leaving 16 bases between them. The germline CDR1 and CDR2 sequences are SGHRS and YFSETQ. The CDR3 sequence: CASSLVSPGEVQYF. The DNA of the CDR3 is TGCGCCAGCAGCTTGGTGAGTCCAGGGGAGGTGCAGTACTTC.

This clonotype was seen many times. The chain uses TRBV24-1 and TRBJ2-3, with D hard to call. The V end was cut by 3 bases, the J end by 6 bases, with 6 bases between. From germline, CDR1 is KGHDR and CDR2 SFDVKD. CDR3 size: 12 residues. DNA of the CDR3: TGTGCCACCAGTGATGGAGCTGATACGCAGTATTTT. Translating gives CATSDGADTQYF.

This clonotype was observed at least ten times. The CDR3 is CASSQDRTVNEKLFF. The CDR3 region has the DNA TGTGCCAGCAGCCAAGACCGGACAGTTAATGAAAAACTGTTTTTT. V gene TRBV4-2 combines with J gene TRBJ1-4; tentative D call: TRBD1 (6 bases). Germline V gene lookup returns CDR1 LGHNA and CDR2 YNFKEQ. The CDR3 extends over 15 amino acids. Trimming stripped 0 bases from V and 4 bases from J, with 9 bases between.

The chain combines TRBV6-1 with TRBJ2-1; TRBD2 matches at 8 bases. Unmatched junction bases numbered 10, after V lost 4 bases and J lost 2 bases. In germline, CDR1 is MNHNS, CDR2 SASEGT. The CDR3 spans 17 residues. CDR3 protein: CASSAGGGYSAYNEQFF. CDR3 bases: TGTGCCAGCAGTGCGGGCGGGGGGTATTCCGCCTACAATGAGCAGTTCTTC.